Sequencing of this T cell receptor (beta chain) was carried out in a study of blood T cell repertoires in COVID-19. Whole-study context: Acute-phase and convalescent COVID-19 samples originated in the United States, Italy and Spain.

The CDR3 spans 14 residues. Germline-derived CDR1 and CDR2 are SGHRS and YFSETQ. V was shortened by 0 bases and J by 0 bases, with 4 bases between the two germline ends. Per the authors' pipeline: Using reference gene primer amplification, nucleated cell counts were estimated. Clones were sequenced by immunoSEQ multiplex PCR, and TCRdb holds only the in-frame ones, with some missing. V and J calls and clone size are those listed in that table; D and trimming were worked out from the DNA. The table includes about 68,000 clones, just over 85% detected once. This clonotype originated in a man aged 25-40 years with acute or convalescent COVID-19. Sample: peripheral blood. This rearrangement joins TRBV5-1 to TRBJ1-3; D uncertain. The CDR3 region is CASSLAVSGNTIYF. As DNA, the CDR3 is TGCGCCAGCAGCTTGGCCGTCTCTGGAAACACCATATATTTT.